This entry lists 27 T cell receptor beta chains sequenced from one sample in a study of blood T cell repertoires in COVID-19. Some clones are missing from TCRdb's copy, which holds only in-frame ones; the method was immunoSEQ multiplex PCR. This sample has just under 350,000 clones, with 88% found just once. The sequenced material came from peripheral blood. The source is a woman aged 70-85 years with COVID-19, enrolled during active disease.

This sequence joins TRBV29-1 and TRBJ2-1, with a weak D call TRBD1 (6 bases). Trimming pared 4 bases from V and 6 bases from J, leaving 10 bases between. There are 12 residues in the CDR3. CDR1 and CDR2 from the germline V gene are SQVTM and ANQGSEA. The CDR3 loop reads CSVVPRGNEQFF. CDR3 DNA sequence: TGCAGCGTTGTCCCCAGGGGCAATGAGCAGTTCTTC.

As regards this clone: Other DNA variants within this sample encode the same CDR3. The chain joins TRBV5-1 to TRBJ1-1; no reliable D call. The CDR3 has 13 amino acids. Germline values: CDR1 SGHRS, CDR2 YFSETQ. Between the trimmed V and J ends, which lost 3 bases and 2 bases, there was a span of 8 bases. CDR3 DNA sequence: TGCGCCAGCAGCTCTACAGTTAACACTGAAGCTTTCTTT. It encodes CASSSTVNTEAFF.

This sequence joins TRBV7-8 and TRBJ2-5; 8 nucleotides agree with TRBD1. Germline CDR1 reads SGHVS; CDR2 reads FQNEAQ. This CDR3 region has 21 residues. With V trimmed by 0 bases and J by 6 bases, 24 bases remained unmatched. The DNA for the CDR3 is TGTGCCAGCAGCTTAGCCCAGGGGGCCCCTTTGGGGGCAGGGCTTAAGAAGACCCAGTACTTC. This encodes CASSLAQGAPLGAGLKKTQYF.

This clone was observed once. The chain is built from TRBV18 and TRBJ2-6; TRBD2 is a possible D gene (6 bases). Trimming stripped 1 base from V and 0 bases from J, with 13 bases between. CDR1 and CDR2 from the germline V gene are KGHSH and LQKENI. This CDR3 has 18 amino acids. CDR3 protein: CASSPRRELSSGANVLTF. The CDR3 region has the DNA TGTGCCAGCTCACCACGGAGGGAGCTTTCCTCTGGGGCCAACGTCCTGACTTTC. The full variable domain, with the rest looked up from reference TRBV18 and TRBJ2-6, is NAGVMQNPRHLVRRRGQEARLRCSPMKGHSHVYWYRQLPEEGLKFMVYLQKENIIDESGMPKERFSAEFPKEGPSILRIQQVVRGDSAAYFCASSPRRELSSGANVLTFGAGSRLTVL.

The V call is TRBV6-5, the J call TRBJ1-1; no clear D. V was pared by 5 bases and J by 0 bases, with 10 bases between. Germline V gene data show CDR1 as MNHEY and CDR2 as SVGAGI. The CDR3 runs 14 residues. CDR3 nucleotides: TGTGCCAGCAGTCAGTATACAGTGAACACTGAAGCTTTCTTT. As protein: CASSQYTVNTEAFF.

V gene TRBV27 combines with J gene TRBJ1-2; TRBD1 aligns across 7 bases. The V and J ends lost 5 bases and 4 bases, in that order; junction bases with no gene match: 7. The germline gives CDR1 MNHEY, CDR2 SMNVEV (reference sequence). This CDR3 is built from 14 residues. The DNA of the CDR3 is TGTGCCAGCAGTCCCCCGGGACAGACCTATGGCTACACCTTC. It translates to CASSPPGQTYGYTF.

The chain is built from TRBV9 and TRBJ1-3; D not resolved. Germline loops: CDR1 SGDLS, CDR2 YYNGEE. The germline V and J ends were trimmed by 3 bases and 0 bases, with 7 bases remaining between them. CDR3 size: 14 residues. The CDR3 reads CASSDGSSGNTIYF. Here the CDR3 DNA reads TGTGCCAGCAGCGACGGGTCCTCTGGAAACACCATATATTTT.

The rearrangement links TRBV19 to TRBJ1-1; TRBD1 matches 11 bases. V trimming: 4 bases; J trimming: 4 bases; junction bases outside the gene matches: 5. The germline gives CDR1 LNHDA, CDR2 SQIVND (reference sequence). CDR3 size: 15 residues. CDR3 in amino acids: CASSTRTGGLTEAFF. The DNA for the CDR3 is TGTGCCAGTAGTACTAGGACAGGGGGCCTCACTGAAGCTTTCTTT. The entire variable domain, with the rest obtained from reference TRBV19 and TRBJ1-1, is as follows: DGGITQSPKYLFRKEGQNVTLSCEQNLNHDAMYWYRQDPGQGLRLIYYSQIVNDFQKGDIAEGYSVSREKKESFPLTVTSAQKNPTAFYLCASSTRTGGLTEAFFGQGTRLTVV.

The gene calls are TRBV27 and TRBJ2-7; a weak D match, TRBD1 (6 bases). Germline V gene lookup returns CDR1 MNHEY and CDR2 SMNVEV (reference sequence). This CDR3 region has 14 residues. Trimming removed 5 bases from V and 6 bases from J, with 17 bases in between. The CDR3 loop is CASSTSGDLVEQYF. The CDR3 DNA sequence: TGTGCCAGCAGTACCTCAGGGGATTTGGTCGAGCAGTACTTC.

The gene calls are TRBV6-5 and TRBJ1-2; D may be TRBD1 (6 bases). The V and J ends lost 0 bases and 8 bases respectively, with 10 bases between them. Germline V CDR1 and CDR2: MNHEY, SVGAGI. The CDR3 spans 13 residues. CDR3 amino acids: CASSYSGAWGYTF. In nucleotides, the CDR3 is TGTGCCAGCAGTTACTCGGGGGCTTGGGGCTACACCTTC.

The chain carries TRBV5-8 and TRBJ2-5; the D is unclear. V was cut by 4 bases and J by 5 bases, with 9 bases left in between. The germline CDR1 and CDR2 sequences are SGHTS and YDEGEE. The CDR3 runs 12 residues. CDR3 sequence (DNA): TGTGCCAGCAGCCCCCGGCGGGAGACCCAGTACTTC. It yields the protein CASSPRRETQYF.

The chain has TRBV19 and TRBJ2-7; D unclear. The CDR3 totals 14 residues. The V end was cut by 5 bases, the J end by 2 bases, with 13 bases between. Per the germline V gene, CDR1 is LNHDA and CDR2 is SQIVND (reference sequence). The CDR3 loop is CASSYDIGTYEQYF. For the CDR3, the DNA is TGTGCCAGTAGTTACGACATCGGAACCTACGAGCAGTACTTC. Full variable domain (rest looked up from reference TRBV19 and TRBJ2-7): DGGITQSPKYLFRKEGQNVTLSCEQNLNHDAMYWYRQDPGQGLRLIYYSQIVNDFQKGDIAEGYSVSREKKESFPLTVTSAQKNPTAFYLCASSYDIGTYEQYFGPGTRLTVT.

The V and J genes are TRBV7-2 and TRBJ1-2; 8 nucleotides agree with TRBD1. Germline lookup yields CDR1 SGHTA and CDR2 FQGNSA. CDR3 length equals 18 residues. The ends lost 1 base at V and 2 bases at J; junction bases unmatched: 12. In nucleotides, the CDR3 is TGTGCCAGCAGCTTAGTGGTCACAGGGGGAAGAGGGAACTATGGCTACACCTTC. Its protein is CASSLVVTGGRGNYGYTF.

This clone is a singleton in its sample. The rearrangement uses TRBV5-8 and TRBJ1-6; TRBD1 aligns across 7 bases. CDR3 length equals 15 residues. The ends lost 0 bases at V and 9 bases at J; junction bases unmatched: 6. In germline, CDR1 is SGHTS, CDR2 YDEGEE. The CDR3 protein is CASSLAGQGGSPLHF. The CDR3 nucleotides read TGTGCCAGCAGCTTGGCCGGGCAGGGGGGTTCACCCCTCCACTTT.

The CDR3 DNA reads as TGTGCCAGCAGCCTAAGGGGGCCGGGACAGCTCAATGGCTACACCTTC. Translation gives CASSLRGPGQLNGYTF. The V call is TRBV3-1 (or the pseudogene TRBV3-2), the J call TRBJ1-2; 7 nucleotides agree with TRBD1. Germline V CDR1 and CDR2: LGHDT, YNNKEL (reference sequence). The CDR3 loop spans 16 amino acids. V dropped 4 bases and J dropped 6; count of bases not matched to a gene: 14.

This sequence joins TRBV5-1 and TRBJ2-5; the D gene is possibly TRBD1 (6 bases). Trimming took off 0 bases at V and 3 bases at J, with 6 bases between the two ends. Germline V lookup: CDR1 SGHRS, CDR2 YFSETQ. The CDR3 covers 13 residues. CDR3 in DNA: TGCGCCAGCAGCTTGGACAGGGAAGAGACCCAGTACTTC. Translated, it gives CASSLDREETQYF.

The chain recombines TRBV5-8 with TRBJ2-5; a weak D match, TRBD2 (6 bases). Trimming took 2 bases from V and 5 from J, leaving 16 bases between them. The CDR3 extends over 15 amino acids. Germline V gene sequence: CDR1 SGHTS, CDR2 YDEGEE. The CDR3 reads CASSFGRDGGETQYF. In DNA form, the CDR3 reads TGTGCCAGCAGCTTTGGACGGGATGGGGGGGAGACCCAGTACTTC.

The gene calls are TRBV5-1 and TRBJ2-3, with 8 bases matching TRBD2. V lost 6 bases to trimming and J lost 6 bases; unmatched junction nucleotides: 9. Germline lookup yields CDR1 SGHRS and CDR2 YFSETQ. This CDR3 has 14 residues. CDR3 in DNA: TGCGCCAGCATCCAGGTTCCGGGAGGGGATACGCAGTATTTT. The encoded protein is CASIQVPGGDTQYF. Full variable domain (remainder filled in from reference TRBV5-1 and TRBJ2-3): KAGVTQTPRYLIKTRGQQVTLSCSPISGHRSVSWYQQTPGQGLQFLFEYFSETQRNKGNFPGRFSGRQFSNSRSEMNVSTLELGDSALYLCASIQVPGGDTQYFGPGTRLTVL.

This clone was detected a few times. V is TRBV12-3 or TRBV12-4 and J is TRBJ2-3; no definite D call. Trimming removed 3 bases at V and 4 bases at J, with 2 bases between. This CDR3 has 11 residues. The CDR3 DNA sequence: TGTGCCAGCAGTTTCTCAGATACGCAGTATTTT. Amino acid sequence: CASSFSDTQYF.

The chain couples TRBV7-9 to TRBJ2-3; 8 nucleotides agree with TRBD2. V lost 2 bases, J lost 6 bases, and 7 bases stayed unmatched. Germline lookup yields CDR1 SEHNR and CDR2 FQNEAQ (reference sequence). This CDR3 has 15 amino acids. In nucleotides, the CDR3 is TGTGCCAGCAGCTTAACTAGCGGCCTAGAGGATACGCAGTATTTT. Its translation: CASSLTSGLEDTQYF.

The rearrangement links TRBV19 to TRBJ1-3, with 8 bases fitting TRBD1. The V segment lost 3 bases and the J segment 3 bases; nucleotides outside the gene matches: 4. The germline CDR1 and CDR2 sequences are LNHDA and SQIVND (reference sequence). The CDR3 runs to 15 residues. CDR3 sequence (DNA): TGTGCCAGTAGTATGCAGGGGGCGTTTGGAAACACCATATATTTT. Its translation: CASSMQGAFGNTIYF.

The V and J genes are TRBV5-1 and TRBJ1-3; 7 nucleotides align to TRBD1. CDR1 SGHRS and CDR2 YFSETQ come from the germline V gene. J was trimmed by 2 bases and V by 2 bases; bases with no gene match: 7. The CDR3 is made up of 16 amino acids. The CDR3 DNA is TGCGCCAGCAGCTTATACGGGACAGTCCCTGGAAACACCATATATTTT. This codes for CASSLYGTVPGNTIYF. Full variable domain (missing parts from reference TRBV5-1 and TRBJ1-3): KAGVTQTPRYLIKTRGQQVTLSCSPISGHRSVSWYQQTPGQGLQFLFEYFSETQRNKGNFPGRFSGRQFSNSRSEMNVSTLELGDSALYLCASSLYGTVPGNTIYFGEGSWLTVV.

This sequence joins TRBV24-1 and TRBJ1-2, with D unclear. The V and J ends lost 4 bases and 3 bases respectively, with 8 bases between them. Germline values: CDR1 KGHDR, CDR2 SFDVKD. The CDR3 sequence is 13 residues long. CDR3 DNA sequence: TGTGCCACCAGTGACGGGAGGGACTATGGCTACACCTTC. Protein product: CATSDGRDYGYTF.

This clone was detected only once. The chain joins TRBV12-5 to TRBJ2-1; 8 bases align to TRBD1. The CDR3 loop spans 15 amino acids. V was clipped by 3 bases and J by 7 bases; unmatched bases: 8. CDR1 is LGHNT and CDR2 is FRNRAP in the germline V gene. CDR3 coding DNA: TGTGCTAGTGGTTTTCTACAGGGGGGCCGGAATGAGCAGTTCTTC. Its protein is CASGFLQGGRNEQFF.

The CDR3: CASTLGGTEQYF. Written as DNA, the CDR3 is TGTGCCAGTACTCTTGGAGGCACGGAGCAGTACTTC. V and J are TRBV3-1 (or the pseudogene TRBV3-2) and TRBJ2-7; D might be TRBD2 (5 bases). Germline CDR1 and CDR2: LGHDT and YNNKEL (reference sequence). V lost 9 bases, J lost 7 bases, and 16 bases lay in between. The CDR3 is made up of 12 amino acids.

This clone was observed a few times. The chain carries TRBV12-3 or TRBV12-4 and TRBJ1-1; possibly TRBD1 for D (6 bases). Trimming stripped 8 bases from V and 6 bases from J, with 16 bases between. The CDR3 is 13 residues long. The CDR3 loop is CASQVGEGAEAFF. The CDR3 nucleotides are TGTGCCAGCCAGGTTGGGGAGGGGGCTGAAGCTTTCTTT.

The chain recombines TRBV5-1 with TRBJ2-2, with D maybe TRBD1 (5 bases). Germline CDR1 reads SGHRS; CDR2 reads YFSETQ. Trimming stripped 0 bases from V and 0 bases from J, with 6 bases between. The CDR3 consists of 15 residues. CDR3 amino acids: CASSLAGPNTGELFF. Here the CDR3 DNA reads TGCGCCAGCAGCTTGGCAGGGCCGAACACCGGGGAGCTGTTTTTT.